These T cell receptor beta chains were read from a single sample in a study of PD-L1 blockade in urothelial cancer. The protocol was immunoSEQ multiplex PCR, while the TCRdb copy is restricted to in-frame clones and leaves out a portion. The sample carries approximately 90,000 clones, 90% recorded once. The material sequenced was PBMCs, taken around atezolizumab (anti-PD-L1) treatment. These receptors all stem from a man aged 55 to 70 with urothelial cancer. The CDR3 runs from the conserved cysteine through the conserved F or W. Fields, in order: clone size, V gene, J gene, D gene, CDR3 protein, CDR3 DNA. D genes are given only for firm matches. Where a row states a size, it is once, few, many or the class of an expanded clone; other rows omit it.

>.|TRBV6-4|TRBJ2-3|TRBD2
CASIYEGLAGGPGADTQYF
TGTGCCAGCATTTATGAGGGGCTAGCGGGGGGGCCTGGGGCAGATACGCAGTATTTT
>.|TRBV15|TRBJ2-5|.
CATSRAGKIEETQYF
TGTGCCACCAGCAGAGCCGGTAAGATTGAAGAGACCCAGTACTTC
>once|TRBV7-6|TRBJ2-7|TRBD1
CASSLGGQGGYEQYF
TGTGCCAGCAGCTTAGGGGGACAGGGCGGCTACGAGCAGTACTTC
>.|TRBV6-1|TRBJ2-1|TRBD2
CASSEASGLAGGARQFF
TGTGCCAGCAGTGAAGCCTCGGGACTAGCGGGGGGGGCACGGCAGTTCTTC
>.|TRBV7-2|TRBJ1-1|TRBD1
CASSFVQGPNEAFF
TGTGCCAGCAGCTTCGTACAGGGGCCCAATGAAGCTTTCTTT
>.|TRBV5-5|TRBJ2-7|TRBD2
CASSLGGRREQYF
TGTGCCAGCAGCTTGGGCGGGAGACGCGAGCAGTACTTC
>.|TRBV10-3|TRBJ2-7|.
CAISETGTTYEQYF
TGTGCCATCAGTGAAACAGGGACCACCTACGAGCAGTACTTC
>.|TRBV30|TRBJ1-2|.
CAWSSQGNYGYTF
TGTGCCTGGAGTTCCCAGGGCAACTATGGCTACACCTTC
>.|TRBV6-1|TRBJ1-1|.
CASSEAYNTEAFF
TGTGCCAGCAGTGAAGCCTATAACACTGAAGCTTTCTTT
>.|TRBV27|TRBJ2-3|.
CASSPRTQRGTDTQYF
TGTGCCAGCAGTCCCCGGACCCAAAGGGGTACAGATACGCAGTATTTT
>.|TRBV29-1|TRBJ2-5|TRBD1
CSVEERQGAILTETQYF
TGCAGCGTTGAAGAGAGACAGGGGGCTATCCTTACGGAGACCCAGTACTTC
>.|TRBV5-1|TRBJ2-7|.
CASRLADEQYF
TGCGCCAGCAGGCTAGCAGACGAGCAGTACTTC
>.|TRBV5-1|TRBJ2-4|.
CASSHGQSKNIQYF
TGCGCCAGCAGCCATGGACAGAGCAAAAACATTCAGTACTTC
>.|TRBV9|TRBJ2-5|TRBD2
CASSRGGQETQYF
TGTGCCAGCAGCCGGGGGGGTCAAGAGACCCAGTACTTC
>.|TRBV9|TRBJ1-4|.
CASSVAVNEKLFF
TGTGCCAGCAGCGTAGCAGTTAATGAAAAACTGTTTTTT
>once|TRBV28|TRBJ1-4|.
CASSLYLAGGGGEKLFF
TGTGCCAGCAGTTTGTATCTGGCAGGAGGAGGTGGCGAAAAACTGTTTTTT